The clone carrying this T cell receptor (beta chain) was recorded once. The CDR3 covers 13 residues. Between the trimmed V and J ends, which lost 4 bases and 3 bases, there was a span of 9 bases. The germline V gene has CDR1 MDHEN and CDR2 SYDVKM. As processed by the authors: Nucleated cell counts were estimated from reference gene primer amplification. Clones were read by immunoSEQ multiplex PCR, and TCRdb kept only the in-frame ones, dropping some. V, J and clone size are taken as reported in that table, and D and trimming were inferred from the DNA itself. The table has about 190,000 clones, more than 85% seen once. The source of the sample is a study of blood T cell repertoires in COVID-19. The wider study: Samples came from the United States, Italy and Spain, spanning acute and convalescent COVID-19.

The chain has TRBV28 and TRBJ1-2, with a weak D call TRBD1 (5 bases). The sequencing sample was made of peripheral blood. The sequence came from a woman aged 25 to 39 with active or convalescent COVID-19. CDR3 coding DNA: TGTGCCAGCAGTTACAGGATCCACTATGGCTACACCTTC. Its translation is CASSYRIHYGYTF.